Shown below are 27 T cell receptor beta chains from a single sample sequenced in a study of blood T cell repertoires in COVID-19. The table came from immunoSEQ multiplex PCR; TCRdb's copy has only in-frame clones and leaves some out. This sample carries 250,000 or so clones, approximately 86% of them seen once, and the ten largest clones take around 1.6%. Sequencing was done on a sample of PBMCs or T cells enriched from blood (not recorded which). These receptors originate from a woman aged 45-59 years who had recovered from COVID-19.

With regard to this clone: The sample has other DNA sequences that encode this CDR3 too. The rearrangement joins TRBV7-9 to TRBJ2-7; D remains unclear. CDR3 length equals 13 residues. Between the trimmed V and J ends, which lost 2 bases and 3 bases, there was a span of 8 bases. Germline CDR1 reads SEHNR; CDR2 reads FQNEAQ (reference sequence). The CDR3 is CASSLSGSYEQYF. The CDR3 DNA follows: TGTGCCAGCAGCTTATCGGGTAGCTACGAGCAGTACTTC.

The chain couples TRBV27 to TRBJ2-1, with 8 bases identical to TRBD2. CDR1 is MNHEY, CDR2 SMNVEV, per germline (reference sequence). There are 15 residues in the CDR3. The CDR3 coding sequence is TGTGCAGCCGGAGCGGGAGTTAGTTCCTACAATGAGCAGTTCTTC. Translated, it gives CAAGAGVSSYNEQFF.

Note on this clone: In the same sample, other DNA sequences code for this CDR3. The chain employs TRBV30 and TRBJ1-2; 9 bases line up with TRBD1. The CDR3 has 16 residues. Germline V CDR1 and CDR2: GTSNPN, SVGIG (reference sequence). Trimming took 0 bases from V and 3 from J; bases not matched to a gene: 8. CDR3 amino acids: CAWSVPRTGVDYGYTF. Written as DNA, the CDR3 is TGTGCCTGGAGTGTACCCCGGACAGGGGTTGACTATGGCTACACCTTC.

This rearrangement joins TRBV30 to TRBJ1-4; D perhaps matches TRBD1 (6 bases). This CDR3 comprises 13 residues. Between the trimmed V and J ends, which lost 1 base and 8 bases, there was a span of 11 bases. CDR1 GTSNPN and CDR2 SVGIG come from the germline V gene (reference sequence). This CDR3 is CAWSDRVGEKLFF. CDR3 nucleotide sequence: TGTGCCTGGAGTGACAGGGTCGGAGAAAAACTGTTTTTT.

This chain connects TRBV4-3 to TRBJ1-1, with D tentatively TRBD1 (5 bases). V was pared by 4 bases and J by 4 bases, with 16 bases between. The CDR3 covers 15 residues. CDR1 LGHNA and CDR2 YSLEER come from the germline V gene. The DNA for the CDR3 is TGCGCCAGCAGCCTAAGTGGGGCCACGGGCACTGAAGCTTTCTTT. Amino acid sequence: CASSLSGATGTEAFF.

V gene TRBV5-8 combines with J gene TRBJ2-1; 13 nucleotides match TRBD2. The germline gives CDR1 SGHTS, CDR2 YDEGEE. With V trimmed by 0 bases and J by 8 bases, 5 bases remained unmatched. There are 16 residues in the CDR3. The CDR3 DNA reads TGTGCCAGCAGCTTGGCAGGGACTAGCGGGATCCATGAGCAGTTCTTC. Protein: CASSLAGTSGIHEQFF.

The CDR3 region is CASRRAGGSRIPNEQFF. The CDR3 nucleotides are TGTGCCAGCAGACGGGCAGGGGGGAGCCGAATCCCAAATGAGCAGTTCTTC. The V and J genes are TRBV6-4 and TRBJ2-1; weak D call: TRBD1 (7 bases). V was clipped by 6 bases and J by 7 bases, with 25 bases between them. The CDR3 has 17 residues. Germline V CDR1 and CDR2: MRHNA, SNTAGT.

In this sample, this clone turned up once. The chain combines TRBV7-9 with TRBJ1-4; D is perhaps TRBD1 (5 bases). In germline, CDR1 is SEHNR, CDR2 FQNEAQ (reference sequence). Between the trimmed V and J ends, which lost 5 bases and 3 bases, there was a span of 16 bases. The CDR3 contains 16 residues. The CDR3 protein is CASSPRGTGANEKLFF. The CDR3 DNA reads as TGTGCCAGCAGCCCCCGGGGGACTGGAGCTAATGAAAAACTGTTTTTT.

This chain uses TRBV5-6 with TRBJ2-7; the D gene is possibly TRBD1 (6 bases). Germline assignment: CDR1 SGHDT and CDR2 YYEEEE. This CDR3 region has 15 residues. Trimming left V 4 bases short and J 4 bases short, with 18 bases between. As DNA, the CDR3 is TGTGCCAGCAGCCGAAGGGACATCGGCTTTTACGAGCAGTACTTC. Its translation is CASSRRDIGFYEQYF.

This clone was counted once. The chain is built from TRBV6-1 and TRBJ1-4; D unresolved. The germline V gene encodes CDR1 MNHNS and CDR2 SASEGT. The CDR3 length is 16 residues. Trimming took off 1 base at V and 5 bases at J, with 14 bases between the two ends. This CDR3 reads CASSEVLVRQNEKLFF. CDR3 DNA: TGTGCCAGCAGTGAAGTTTTGGTCAGGCAAAATGAAAAACTGTTTTTT.

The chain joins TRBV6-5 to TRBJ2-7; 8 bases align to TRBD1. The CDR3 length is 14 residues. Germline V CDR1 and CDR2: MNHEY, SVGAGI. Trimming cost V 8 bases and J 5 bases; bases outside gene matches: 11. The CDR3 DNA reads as TGTGCCAGCCGACCGGACAGGGTAGTTCACGAGCAGTACTTC. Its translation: CASRPDRVVHEQYF.

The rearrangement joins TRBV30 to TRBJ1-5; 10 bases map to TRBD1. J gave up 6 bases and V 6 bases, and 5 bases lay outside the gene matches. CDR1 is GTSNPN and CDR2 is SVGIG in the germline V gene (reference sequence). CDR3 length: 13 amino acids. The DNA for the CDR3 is TGTGCCTGTGAGCGGGACAGGGGTCAGCCCCAGCATTTT. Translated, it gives CACERDRGQPQHF.

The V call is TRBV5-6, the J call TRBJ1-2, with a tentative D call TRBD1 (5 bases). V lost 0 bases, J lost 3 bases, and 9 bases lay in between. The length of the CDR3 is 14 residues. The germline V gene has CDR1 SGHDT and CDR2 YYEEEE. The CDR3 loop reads CASSLVSGYYGYTF. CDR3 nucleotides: TGTGCCAGCAGCTTGGTGTCAGGGTACTATGGCTACACCTTC.

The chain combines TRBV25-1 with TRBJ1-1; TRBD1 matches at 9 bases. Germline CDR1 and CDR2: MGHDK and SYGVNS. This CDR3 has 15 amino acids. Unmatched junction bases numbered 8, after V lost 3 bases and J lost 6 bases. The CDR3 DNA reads TGTGCCAGCAGTGATTTCGGGACAGGGACCCCTGAAGCTTTCTTT. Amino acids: CASSDFGTGTPEAFF.

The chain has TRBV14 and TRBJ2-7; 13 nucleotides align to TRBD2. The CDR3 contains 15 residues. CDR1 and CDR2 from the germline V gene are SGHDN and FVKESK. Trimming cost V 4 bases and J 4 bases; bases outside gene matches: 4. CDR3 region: CASSRGTSGIYEQYF. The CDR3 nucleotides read TGTGCCAGCAGCCGCGGGACTAGCGGGATATACGAGCAGTACTTC.

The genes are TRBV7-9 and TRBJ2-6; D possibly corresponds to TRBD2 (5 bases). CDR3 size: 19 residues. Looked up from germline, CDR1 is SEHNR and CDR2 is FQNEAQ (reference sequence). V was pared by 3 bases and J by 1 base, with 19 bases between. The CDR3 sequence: CASSFKLGGGYSGANVLTF. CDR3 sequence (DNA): TGTGCCAGCAGCTTTAAACTTGGCGGCGGGTATTCTGGGGCCAACGTCCTGACTTTC.

CDR3 DNA: TGCGCCAGCCAAGGGACAGCGGGTATCTATGGCTACACCTTC. This translates into CASQGTAGIYGYTF. J is TRBJ1-2 and V is TRBV5-1; 7 nucleotides agree with TRBD1. V gave up 7 bases and J gave up 4 bases; unmatched junction bases: 10. The CDR3 contains 14 residues. The germline CDR1 and CDR2 sequences are SGHRS and YFSETQ.

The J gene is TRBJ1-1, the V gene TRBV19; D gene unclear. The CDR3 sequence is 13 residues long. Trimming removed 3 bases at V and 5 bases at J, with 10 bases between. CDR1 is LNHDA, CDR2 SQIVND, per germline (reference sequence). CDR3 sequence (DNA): TGTGCCAGTAGTATTGAATGGAGGACTGAAGCTTTCTTT. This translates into CASSIEWRTEAFF.

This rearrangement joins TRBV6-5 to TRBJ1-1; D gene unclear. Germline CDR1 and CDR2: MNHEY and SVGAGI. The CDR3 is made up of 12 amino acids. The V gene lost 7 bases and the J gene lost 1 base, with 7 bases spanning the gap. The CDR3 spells CASKHGNTEAFF. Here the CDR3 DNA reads TGTGCCAGCAAGCATGGGAACACTGAAGCTTTCTTT.

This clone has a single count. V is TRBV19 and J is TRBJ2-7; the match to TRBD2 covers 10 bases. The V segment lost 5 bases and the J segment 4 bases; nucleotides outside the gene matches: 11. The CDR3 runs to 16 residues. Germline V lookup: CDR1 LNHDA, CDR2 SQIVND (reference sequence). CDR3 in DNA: TGTGCCAGTAGTTCAGCGGGAGGGTACCGCCGGTACGAGCAGTACTTC. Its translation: CASSSAGGYRRYEQYF.

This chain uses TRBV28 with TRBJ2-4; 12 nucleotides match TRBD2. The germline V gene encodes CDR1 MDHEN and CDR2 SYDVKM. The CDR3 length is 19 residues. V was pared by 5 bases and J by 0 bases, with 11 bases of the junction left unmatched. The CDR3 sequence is CASSATGLAGNLAKNIQYF. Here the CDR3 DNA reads TGTGCCAGCAGTGCAACGGGACTAGCGGGCAATCTAGCCAAAAACATTCAGTACTTC.

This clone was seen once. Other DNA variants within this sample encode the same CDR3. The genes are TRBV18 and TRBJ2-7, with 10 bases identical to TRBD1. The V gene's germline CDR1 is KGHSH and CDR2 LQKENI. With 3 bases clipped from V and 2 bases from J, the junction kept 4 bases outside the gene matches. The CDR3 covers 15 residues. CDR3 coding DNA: TGTGCCAGCTCACCTGGACAGGGGGAAGCCTACGAGCAGTACTTC. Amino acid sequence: CASSPGQGEAYEQYF. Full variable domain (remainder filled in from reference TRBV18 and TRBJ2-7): NAGVMQNPRHLVRRRGQEARLRCSPMKGHSHVYWYRQLPEEGLKFMVYLQKENIIDESGMPKERFSAEFPKEGPSILRIQQVVRGDSAAYFCASSPGQGEAYEQYFGPGTRLTVT.

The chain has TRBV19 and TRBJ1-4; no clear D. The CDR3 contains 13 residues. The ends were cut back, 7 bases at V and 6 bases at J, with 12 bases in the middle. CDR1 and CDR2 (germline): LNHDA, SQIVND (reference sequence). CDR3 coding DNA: TGTGCCAGTAAAACGGTGATGGATGAAAAACTGTTTTTT. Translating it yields CASKTVMDEKLFF. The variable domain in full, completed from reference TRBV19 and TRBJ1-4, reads DGGITQSPKYLFRKEGQNVTLSCEQNLNHDAMYWYRQDPGQGLRLIYYSQIVNDFQKGDIAEGYSVSREKKESFPLTVTSAQKNPTAFYLCASKTVMDEKLFFGSGTQLSVL.

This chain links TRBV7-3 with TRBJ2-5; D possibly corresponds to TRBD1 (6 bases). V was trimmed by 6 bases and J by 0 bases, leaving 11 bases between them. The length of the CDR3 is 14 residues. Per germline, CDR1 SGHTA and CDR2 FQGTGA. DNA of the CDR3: TGTGCCAGCAGTCAAACAGGGTACCAAGAGACCCAGTACTTC. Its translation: CASSQTGYQETQYF.

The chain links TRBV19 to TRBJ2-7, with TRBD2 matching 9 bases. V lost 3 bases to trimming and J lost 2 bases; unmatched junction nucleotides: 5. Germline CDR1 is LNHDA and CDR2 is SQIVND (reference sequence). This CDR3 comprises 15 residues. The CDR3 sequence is CASSIIAGETYEQYF. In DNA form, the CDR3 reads TGTGCCAGTAGTATCATAGCGGGAGAGACCTACGAGCAGTACTTC. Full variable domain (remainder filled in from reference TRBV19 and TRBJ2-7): DGGITQSPKYLFRKEGQNVTLSCEQNLNHDAMYWYRQDPGQGLRLIYYSQIVNDFQKGDIAEGYSVSREKKESFPLTVTSAQKNPTAFYLCASSIIAGETYEQYFGPGTRLTVT.

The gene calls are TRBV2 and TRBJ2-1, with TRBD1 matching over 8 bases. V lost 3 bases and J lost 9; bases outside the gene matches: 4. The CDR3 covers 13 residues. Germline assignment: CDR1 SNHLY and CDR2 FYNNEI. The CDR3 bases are TGTGCCAGCAGTGAGACAGGGGACAGTGAGCAGTTCTTC. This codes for CASSETGDSEQFF.

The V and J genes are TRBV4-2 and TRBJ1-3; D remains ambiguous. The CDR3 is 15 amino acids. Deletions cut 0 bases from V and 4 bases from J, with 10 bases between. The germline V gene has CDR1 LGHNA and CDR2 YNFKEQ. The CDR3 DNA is TGTGCCAGCAGCCAAGATCCCACAGTAGGAAACACCATATATTTT. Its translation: CASSQDPTVGNTIYF.